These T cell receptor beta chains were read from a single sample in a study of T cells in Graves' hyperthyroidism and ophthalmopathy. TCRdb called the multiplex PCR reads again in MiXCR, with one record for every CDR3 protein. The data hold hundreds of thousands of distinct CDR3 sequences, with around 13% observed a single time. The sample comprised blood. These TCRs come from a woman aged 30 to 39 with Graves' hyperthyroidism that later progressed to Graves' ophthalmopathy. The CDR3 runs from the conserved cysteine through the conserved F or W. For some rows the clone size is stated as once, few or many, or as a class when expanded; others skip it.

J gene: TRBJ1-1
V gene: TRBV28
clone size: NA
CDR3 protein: CASGIQGTEAFF

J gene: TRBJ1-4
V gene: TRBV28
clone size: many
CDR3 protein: CASSSLDRSSEKLFF

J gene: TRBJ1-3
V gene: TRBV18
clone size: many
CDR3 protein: CASSPDGSAGNTIYF

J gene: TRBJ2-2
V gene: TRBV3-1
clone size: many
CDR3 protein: CASSQEGAPNTGELFF

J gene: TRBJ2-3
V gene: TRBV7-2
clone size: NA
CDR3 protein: CASSKFSDTQYF

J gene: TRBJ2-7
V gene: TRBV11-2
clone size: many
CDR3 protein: CASTPGSGEYEQYF

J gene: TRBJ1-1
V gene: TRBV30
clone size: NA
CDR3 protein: CAFHRQSEAFF

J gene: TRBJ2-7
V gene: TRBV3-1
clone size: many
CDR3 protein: CASSQQGTYEQYF

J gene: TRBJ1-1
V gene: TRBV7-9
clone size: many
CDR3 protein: CASSFGQGGAEAFF

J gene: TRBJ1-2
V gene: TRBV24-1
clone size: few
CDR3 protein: CATSDFRSNYGYTF

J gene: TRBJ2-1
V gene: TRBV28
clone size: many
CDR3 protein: CASSSPAALSNEQFF

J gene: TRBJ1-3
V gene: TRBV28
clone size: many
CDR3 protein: CASSRTGTGNTIYF

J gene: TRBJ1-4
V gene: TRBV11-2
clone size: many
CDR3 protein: CASSPDRGWNEKLFF

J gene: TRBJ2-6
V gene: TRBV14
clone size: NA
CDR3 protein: CASSDLPSSSISGANVLTF

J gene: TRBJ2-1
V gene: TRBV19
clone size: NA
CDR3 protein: CASSGGTSSYNEQFF

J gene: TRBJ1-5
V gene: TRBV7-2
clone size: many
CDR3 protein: CASSSLGQGNQPQHF

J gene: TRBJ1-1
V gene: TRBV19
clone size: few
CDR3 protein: CASIPSTLDTEAFF

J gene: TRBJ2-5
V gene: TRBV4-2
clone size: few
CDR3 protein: CASSQGDRGLAETQYF

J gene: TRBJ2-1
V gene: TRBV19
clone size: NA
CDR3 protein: CAYSSVSGSRHEQFF

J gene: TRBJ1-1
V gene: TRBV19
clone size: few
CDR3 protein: CASTSTHRNTEAFF

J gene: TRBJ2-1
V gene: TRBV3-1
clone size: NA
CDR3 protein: CASSQSLVVDEQFF

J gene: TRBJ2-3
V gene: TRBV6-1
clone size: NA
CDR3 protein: CASSDRTSGRTDTQYF

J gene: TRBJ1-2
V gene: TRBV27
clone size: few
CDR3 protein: CASSFAPLHGYTF

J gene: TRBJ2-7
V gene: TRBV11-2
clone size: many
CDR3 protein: CASSLLTGTYSYEQYF

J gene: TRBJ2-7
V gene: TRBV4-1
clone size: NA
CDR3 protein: CASSQGFQTYEQYF

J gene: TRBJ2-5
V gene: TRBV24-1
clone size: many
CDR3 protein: CATSPRGPGTQYF

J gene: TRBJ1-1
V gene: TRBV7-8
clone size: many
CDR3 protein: CASSFRTVALNTEAFF

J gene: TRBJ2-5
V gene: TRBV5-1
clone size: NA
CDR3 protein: CATSAGQGYQETQYF

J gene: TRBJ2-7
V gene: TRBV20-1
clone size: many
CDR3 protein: CSARSWTGTLEQYF

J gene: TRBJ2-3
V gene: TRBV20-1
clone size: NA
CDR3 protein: CSANTGVSDTQYF

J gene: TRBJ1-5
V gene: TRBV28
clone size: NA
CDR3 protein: CASSSPGTGGGQPQHF

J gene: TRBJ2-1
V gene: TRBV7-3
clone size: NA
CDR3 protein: CASSLRGLHNEQLF

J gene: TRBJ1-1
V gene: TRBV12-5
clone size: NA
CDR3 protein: CASGPPGENTEAFF

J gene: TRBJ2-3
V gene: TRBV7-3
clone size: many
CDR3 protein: CASSLTGPGGATDTQYF

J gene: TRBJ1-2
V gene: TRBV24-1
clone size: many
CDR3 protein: CATSDEQGYYGYTF

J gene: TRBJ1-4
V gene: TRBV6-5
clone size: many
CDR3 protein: CASSYSGTSDEKLFF

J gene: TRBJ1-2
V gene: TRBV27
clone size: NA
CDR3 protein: CASSAHDLGGYTF

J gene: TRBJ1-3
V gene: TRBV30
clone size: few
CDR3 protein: CAWSGGGPGNTIYF

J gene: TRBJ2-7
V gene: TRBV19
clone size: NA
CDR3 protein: CASSAGTAYYEQYF

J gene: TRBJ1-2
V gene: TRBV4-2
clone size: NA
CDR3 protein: CASSQEQSYGYTF

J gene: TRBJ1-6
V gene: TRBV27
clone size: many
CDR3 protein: CASSFGQINNSPLHF

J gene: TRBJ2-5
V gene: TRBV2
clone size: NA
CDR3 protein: CASTPSGRPETQYF

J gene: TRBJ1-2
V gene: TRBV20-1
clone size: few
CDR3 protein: CSAPTTVTNYGYTF

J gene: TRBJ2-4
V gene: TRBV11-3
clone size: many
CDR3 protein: CASSLEWGQGRNIQYF

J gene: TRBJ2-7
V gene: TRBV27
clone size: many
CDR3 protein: CASSLRAGASYEQYF

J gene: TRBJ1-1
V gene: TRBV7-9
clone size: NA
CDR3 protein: CASSWDGIEAFF

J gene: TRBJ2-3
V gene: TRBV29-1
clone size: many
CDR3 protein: CSVPLWEGGADTQYF

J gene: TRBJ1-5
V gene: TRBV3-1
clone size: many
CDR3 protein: CASSLSYSPNQPQHF

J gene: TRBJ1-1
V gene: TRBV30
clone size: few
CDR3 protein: CARQGDTEAFF

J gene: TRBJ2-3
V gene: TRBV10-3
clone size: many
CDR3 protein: CAITSATSGSTDTQYF

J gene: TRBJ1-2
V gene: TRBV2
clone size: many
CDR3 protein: CASSEKGLYGYTF

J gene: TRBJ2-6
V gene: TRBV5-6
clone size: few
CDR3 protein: CASSPQGPAPGVLTF

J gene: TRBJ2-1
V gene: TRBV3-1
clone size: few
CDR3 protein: CASSLLGGRPDEQFF

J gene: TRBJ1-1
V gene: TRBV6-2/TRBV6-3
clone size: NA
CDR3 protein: CASSRRESGITEAFF

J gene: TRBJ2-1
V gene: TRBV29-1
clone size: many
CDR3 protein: CSVVTSGTYNEQFF